This T cell receptor (beta chain) derives from a study of blood T cell repertoires in COVID-19 (dated by TCRdb to about 2020). Turning to the overall study: The collaborator samples originated in the United States, Italy and Spain and spanned the acute and convalescent phases of COVID-19. The material from the prospective study consisted of cDNA or gDNA derived from T cells, B-cell-depleted T cells, or PBMCs. Deeply sampled blood TCRbeta repertoires from subjects exposed to, actively infected with, or recovered from COVID-19 were included in the dataset. A freely available public database, intended as a resource for researchers studying the immune response to SARS-CoV-2, is where the repertoires were released. Samples were obtained from the ongoing ImmuneRACE study (first 160 participants) and from 1,200 or so subjects provided by 6 global collaborators. Sample metadata almost always included a de-identified subject ID, COVID-19 status, age in years and sex. Where available, HLA class I and class II types were taken from metadata supplied by the sample provider and were not determined by assay-based typing.

TCRbeta CDR3 regions were amplified from genomic DNA by means of the immunoSEQ Assay, a bias-controlled multiplex PCR. Per the source publication's procedure: Nucleated cell counts per sample were estimated from amplification of reference gene primers within the assay. To quantify the absolute abundance of each unique TCRbeta CDR3 rearrangement, sequence reads were collapsed and filtered. For each sample, productive Simpson clonality was calculated as the square root of Simpson's diversity index across productive rearrangements. TCRdb provides this immuneACCESS table in a form limited to in-frame rearrangements. Some clones are lacking; in checked studies, under half of them reflect an unresolved V gene, and why the rest are absent is not known. That table supplies the V and J calls and clone size; D and trimming were determined from the DNA. This sample gives some 150,000 clones in total; around 86% of them show up just once. 2% to 3% of the sample lies in the top ten.

The collaborating institutions used their own protocols to collect whole blood in K2EDTA tubes. Collaborator samples were shipped for TCRbeta analysis as frozen whole blood, isolated PBMCs, or DNA extracted from either sample type. As to this clone: Its antigen is unknown. One base away there is no much larger clone; base qualities are not given.

General study outcomes and caveats: The amount of clinical and demographic metadata varied by source and participant and was provided uncurated.

Including the terminal cysteine and phenylalanine, the CDR3 comprises 13 residues. The kept DNA is CDR3 alone, 39 bases in frame from the first base. V gives up 4 bases and J gives up 4 bases, and the segment between their germline ends measures 10 bases. Via the germline V gene, CDR1 is SGHDT and CDR2 YYEEEE. This receptor was taken from a man in his forties or fifties with active COVID-19. The chain is assembled from TRBV5-6 and TRBJ2-3, with the D gene not confidently named. The sequencing sample was made of peripheral blood. The CDR3 protein sequence reads: CASSGILADTQYF. The DNA sequence is as follows: TGTGCCAGCAGCGGAATTCTAGCAGATACGCAGTATTTT.